Presented here are 27 T cell receptor beta chains from one specimen sequenced in a study of identical twins. TCRdb re-analysed the 5' RACE reads in MiXCR, keeping a single row per CDR3 protein. The sample yields around 550,000 distinct CDR3 sequences, roughly 15% seen once. Another study also made use of these data, one on yellow fever vaccine responses in identical twins.

Sequences were obtained from CD4+ T cells sorted from blood. All receptors derive from a woman aged 18-29 years in good health.

The chain uses TRBV6-5 and TRBJ1-5; 7 nucleotides match TRBD1. CDR1 and CDR2 (germline): MNHEY, SVGAGI. The junction had 11 bases not matched to a gene; V was cut back by 6 bases and J by 6 bases. The CDR3 runs 15 residues. The CDR3 reads CASSYRGPDGQPQHF. The CDR3 nucleotides are TGTGCCAGCAGCTACAGGGGCCCTGACGGTCAGCCCCAGCATTTT.

V gene TRBV7-8 combines with J gene TRBJ2-7; possible D gene TRBD1, 5 bases. V was pared by 2 bases and J by 6 bases, with 14 bases between. Germline lookup yields CDR1 SGHVS and CDR2 FQNEAQ. The CDR3 has 14 amino acids. CDR3 in amino acids: CASSLSVRAVEQYV. Written as DNA, the CDR3 is TGTGCCAGCAGCTTATCCGTCAGGGCCGTCGAGCAGTACGTC.

This clonotype was detected only once. The chain links TRBV6-1 to TRBJ1-1; 7 bases match TRBD1. V shed 7 bases, J shed 2 bases, and the junction held 10 bases outside the gene matches. The CDR3 length is 15 residues. Germline V lookup: CDR1 MNHNS, CDR2 SASEGT. In nucleotides, the CDR3 is TGTGCCAGCACAAAAGGGACAGCATTAAACACTGAAGCTTTCTTT. Amino acids: CASTKGTALNTEAFF.

The sample holds a few counts of this clonotype. The CDR3 DNA reads as TGCAGTGCTAGGGGCGGGGTACCCACCGGGGAGCTGTTTTTT. Its translation is CSARGGVPTGELFF. The V gene is TRBV20-1, the J gene TRBJ2-2; TRBD2 is a possible D gene (6 bases). Deletions cut 3 bases from V and 4 bases from J, with 12 bases between. Per the germline V gene, CDR1 is DFQATT and CDR2 is SNEGSKA (reference sequence). There are 14 residues in the CDR3.

This clonotype came up a few times. The chain is built from TRBV11-3 and TRBJ2-1, with a possible D match to TRBD2 (5 bases). V dropped 3 bases and J dropped 2 bases, with 11 bases sitting between them. The germline CDR1 and CDR2 sequences are SGHNT and YENEEA. The CDR3 has 15 residues. CDR3 region: CASSFETMTYNEQFF. The CDR3 nucleotides are TGTGCCAGCAGCTTCGAGACTATGACCTACAATGAGCAGTTCTTC. Looking up the rest from reference TRBV11-3 and TRBJ2-1 gives the full variable domain: EAGVVQSPRYKIIEKKQPVAFWCNPISGHNTLYWYLQNLGQGPELLIRYENEEAVDDSQLPKDRFSAERLKGVDSTLKIQPAELGDSAVYLCASSFETMTYNEQFFGPGTRLTVL.

This clonotype was seen more than once but under ten times. The V and J genes are TRBV7-9 and TRBJ2-1; the match to TRBD2 covers 13 bases. The germline V gene encodes CDR1 SEHNR and CDR2 FQNEAQ (reference sequence). V gave up 5 bases and J gave up 2 bases; unmatched junction bases: 6. The CDR3 length is 17 residues. This CDR3 is CASSTLTSGGPYNEQFF. In DNA form, the CDR3 reads TGTGCCAGCAGCACCCTGACTAGCGGGGGGCCCTACAATGAGCAGTTCTTC.

The table lists this clonotype with a few counts. The V call is TRBV5-1, the J call TRBJ2-3; D uncertain. The germline V gene has CDR1 SGHRS and CDR2 YFSETQ. Deletions cut 4 bases from V and 6 bases from J, with 9 bases between. The CDR3 totals 12 residues. DNA for the CDR3: TGCGCCAGCAGCCAGGAGTTGGATACGCAGTATTTT. Amino acid sequence: CASSQELDTQYF.

This clonotype was counted a few times. This chain links TRBV10-3 with TRBJ1-5; D is possibly TRBD1 (5 bases). The CDR3 runs 14 residues. With 0 bases removed from V and 7 bases from J, the gap between germline ends came to 10 bases. Germline V gene data show CDR1 as ENHRY and CDR2 as SYGVKD. This CDR3 reads CAISESGGSQPQHF. The DNA for the CDR3 is TGTGCCATCAGTGAGTCGGGGGGGTCACAGCCCCAGCATTTT.

In this sample, this clonotype turned up a few times. V is TRBV29-1 and J is TRBJ1-1; unclear D gene. Germline loops: CDR1 SQVTM, CDR2 ANQGSEA. The CDR3 spans 12 residues. With 0 bases removed from V and 11 bases from J, the gap between germline ends came to 13 bases. This CDR3 is CSVEEGSHDAFF. CDR3 bases: TGCAGCGTTGAAGAGGGGTCCCACGACGCTTTCTTT.

The chain has TRBV7-9 and TRBJ1-1; 7 bases are shared with TRBD1. The CDR3 sequence is 14 residues long. Looked up from germline, CDR1 is SEHNR and CDR2 is FQNEAQ (reference sequence). Trimming cost V 8 bases and J 8 bases; bases outside gene matches: 14. The CDR3 is CASLGPDRFWEAFF. DNA of the CDR3: TGTGCCAGCCTTGGACCGGACAGGTTTTGGGAAGCTTTCTTT. The whole variable domain, filled in from reference TRBV7-9 and TRBJ1-1, reads DTGVSQNPRHKITKRGQNVTFRCDPISEHNRLYWYRQTLGQGPEFLTYFQNEAQLEKSRLLSDRFSAERPKGSFSTLEIQRTEQGDSAMYLCASLGPDRFWEAFFGQGTRLTVV.

This clonotype has only a few counts. The chain couples TRBV11-2 to TRBJ2-3; a weak D match, TRBD1 (6 bases). Germline V CDR1 and CDR2: SGHAT, FQNNGV. The CDR3 consists of 18 residues. With 4 bases removed from V and 1 base from J, the gap between germline ends came to 21 bases. The CDR3 here is CASSSLLHRVLRTDTQYF. The CDR3 nucleotides read TGTGCCAGCAGCTCGCTACTCCACAGGGTCCTTCGCACAGATACGCAGTATTTT.

The rearrangement links TRBV5-1 to TRBJ2-1, with D unclear. The length of the CDR3 is 15 residues. Germline V gene sequence: CDR1 SGHRS, CDR2 YFSETQ. V lost 1 base, J lost 0 bases, and 8 bases lay in between. The CDR3 sequence: CASSLKVHSYNEQFF. CDR3 nucleotides: TGCGCCAGCAGCTTGAAGGTTCACTCCTACAATGAGCAGTTCTTC.

The V call is TRBV10-3, the J call TRBJ2-7; TRBD2 might be the D (6 bases). Germline CDR1 is ENHRY and CDR2 is SYGVKD. The CDR3 runs 13 residues. Trimming removed 9 bases at V and 3 bases at J, with 15 bases between. CDR3 sequence reads: CAIPPGDNYEQYV. For the CDR3, the DNA is TGTGCCATTCCCCCGGGAGACAACTACGAGCAGTACGTC.

There are a few counts of this clonotype. V usage is TRBV2 and J usage is TRBJ1-6; no definite D call. V gave up 2 bases and J gave up 9 bases, with 2 bases separating them. Looked up from germline, CDR1 is SNHLY and CDR2 is FYNNEI. The length of the CDR3 is 11 residues. CDR3 residues: CASSEPSPLHF. The CDR3 DNA reads TGTGCCAGCAGTGAACCTTCACCCCTCCACTTT.

This clonotype has only a few counts. CDR3 protein: CASSLVEGTSSSYNEQFF. As DNA, the CDR3 is TGTGCCAGCAGCTTAGTGGAGGGGACAAGTAGCTCCTACAATGAGCAGTTCTTC. The chain has TRBV11-2 and TRBJ2-1; either TRBD1 or TRBD2 may supply D (6 bases each). The CDR3 has 18 amino acids. Trimming took 1 base from V and 0 from J, leaving 16 bases between them. The germline V gene has CDR1 SGHAT and CDR2 FQNNGV. The whole variable domain, remainder taken from reference TRBV11-2 and TRBJ2-1, is EAGVAQSPRYKIIEKRQSVAFWCNPISGHATLYWYQQILGQGPKLLIQFQNNGVVDDSQLPKDRFSAERLKGVDSTLKIQPAKLEDSAVYLCASSLVEGTSSSYNEQFFGPGTRLTVL.

This clonotype was seen repeatedly, ten times or more. J is TRBJ1-4 and V is TRBV12-3 or TRBV12-4; possibly TRBD1 for D (5 bases). CDR3 length: 14 amino acids. Trimming stripped 1 base from V and 7 bases from J, with 10 bases between. CDR3 DNA: TGTGCCAGCAGTTTAGGAGGGGCGGGTGAAAAACTGTTTTTT. Amino acids: CASSLGGAGEKLFF.

CDR3 in amino acids: CASSSRLESNEQYF. The CDR3 DNA follows: TGTGCCAGCAGTTCCCGACTAGAATCCAACGAGCAGTACTTC. The J gene is TRBJ2-7, the V gene TRBV25-1; tentatively, D is TRBD2 (6 bases). Germline V CDR1 and CDR2: MGHDK, SYGVNS. V dropped 5 bases and J dropped 5 bases, with 16 bases sitting between them. The CDR3 totals 14 residues.

This rearrangement joins TRBV10-3 to TRBJ2-7; D is undetermined. The CDR3 runs to 14 residues. From germline, CDR1 is ENHRY and CDR2 SYGVKD. V lost 6 bases, J lost 9 bases, and 21 bases lay in between. The CDR3 coding sequence is TGTGCCATCAGAGGAAAATCGAGGACCCGCGGGCAGTACGTC. This sequence encodes CAIRGKSRTRGQYV.

This chain joins TRBV20-1 and TRBJ1-2, with TRBD1 matching 8 bases. This CDR3 comprises 15 residues. Germline V gene data show CDR1 as DFQATT and CDR2 as SNEGSKA (reference sequence). Trimming took 5 bases from V and 4 from J; bases not matched to a gene: 12. Here the CDR3 DNA reads TGCAGTGCTCTCCCTGGACAGGGAGAGAGCTATGGCTACACCTTC. Translation: CSALPGQGESYGYTF.

A few counts support this clonotype. This chain connects TRBV3-1 to TRBJ2-7; 9 bases align to TRBD1. This CDR3 comprises 15 residues. Looked up from germline, CDR1 is LGHDT and CDR2 is YNNKEL (reference sequence). Germline trimming cut 4 bases from V and 5 bases from J; bases unmatched to any gene: 9. The CDR3 here is CASSPSSQGADEQYF. CDR3 DNA: TGTGCCAGCAGCCCCTCGTCACAGGGGGCTGACGAGCAGTACTTC.

This clonotype was found a few times. The V call is TRBV10-3, the J call TRBJ2-3, with 10 bases lining up with TRBD2. This CDR3 has 16 residues. From germline, CDR1 is ENHRY and CDR2 SYGVKD. V lost 7 bases and J lost 3; bases outside the gene matches: 10. The CDR3 reads CAITPVAGGGTDTQYF. The CDR3 DNA sequence: TGTGCCATCACCCCGGTAGCGGGGGGAGGTACAGATACGCAGTATTTT.

This clonotype was detected only a few times. The chain recombines TRBV11-2 with TRBJ2-2; no definite D call. Trimming left V 7 bases short and J 1 base short, with 13 bases between. Germline V gives CDR1 SGHAT, CDR2 FQNNGV. The CDR3 covers 15 residues. The CDR3: CASTPRRRNTGELFF. CDR3 coding DNA: TGTGCCAGCACCCCCAGGCGGAGGAACACCGGGGAGCTGTTTTTT.

V is TRBV15 and J is TRBJ2-6; 9 bases match TRBD1. The CDR3 contains 17 residues. CDR1 is LNHNV and CDR2 is YYDKDF in the germline V gene (reference sequence). The J segment lost 3 bases and the V segment lost 5 bases, leaving 8 bases of the junction unmatched. As DNA, the CDR3 is TGTGCCACCAGCGGATCGACAGGGGGGTATGGGGCCAACGTCCTGACTTTC. It specifies CATSGSTGGYGANVLTF.

The chain couples TRBV5-6 to TRBJ1-1, with D uncertain. Germline CDR1 and CDR2: SGHDT and YYEEEE. V was trimmed by 4 bases and J by 0 bases, leaving 16 bases between them. This CDR3 contains 16 residues. The CDR3 nucleotides read TGTGCCAGCAGCCCACTCCGTACGAACATGAACACTGAAGCTTTCTTT. Translated, it gives CASSPLRTNMNTEAFF.

The table lists this clonotype with a few counts. The chain links TRBV29-1 to TRBJ2-2, with D possibly TRBD2 on 5 matching bases. The ends were cut back, 5 bases at V and 2 bases at J, with 9 bases in the middle. The CDR3 spans 13 residues. Germline V gene lookup returns CDR1 SQVTM and CDR2 ANQGSEA. Here the CDR3 DNA reads TGCAGCGTTTTGTCGGGAAACACCGGGGAGCTGTTTTTT. Amino acids: CSVLSGNTGELFF.

The chain combines TRBV2 with TRBJ2-3; TRBD2 might be the D (6 bases). CDR1 and CDR2 from the germline V gene are SNHLY and FYNNEI. The ends were cut back, 6 bases at V and 5 bases at J, with 18 bases in the middle. The CDR3 sequence is 15 residues long. The chain's CDR3 is CASRGKSGSIDTQYF. The CDR3 DNA sequence: TGTGCCAGCAGGGGGAAAAGCGGGTCAATAGATACGCAGTATTTT.

This clonotype was found a few times. This chain joins TRBV7-9 and TRBJ2-4, with D possibly matching TRBD2 (5 bases). Germline V gives CDR1 SEHNR, CDR2 FQNEAQ (reference sequence). This CDR3 region has 16 residues. V was shortened by 1 base and J by 7 bases, with 17 bases between the two germline ends. CDR3 region: CASSLDGVQGRNIQYF. The CDR3 coding sequence is TGTGCCAGCAGCTTAGACGGGGTCCAAGGGCGGAACATTCAGTACTTC.